This T cell receptor (beta chain) was retrieved from a study of T cell repertoires in aging, cancer and after chemotherapy. In the study overall: Six age groups, ranging from 30 or younger to 70 or older, included the donors.

This CDR3 is 13 amino acids long. Germline values: CDR1 DFQATT, CDR2 SNEGSKA (reference sequence). Peripheral blood genomic DNA, not sorted cells or RNA, was the template. As to this clonotype: Possible read error: a much larger clone is one base away.

Multiplex touch-down PCR with TRB-A/B primers amplified rearranged V-D-J TRB sequences. MiXCR was run by TCRdb on the multiplex PCR reads, yielding one entry per CDR3 protein. This sample has more than 10,000 distinct CDR3 sequences, with approximately 22% found just once. This sequence joins TRBV20-1 and TRBJ1-6; 7 bases match TRBD1. The origin of this receptor is a human donor in good health. The sample was blood. The CDR3 reads CNARDSYNSPLHF. The CDR3 DNA reads as TGCAATGCCCGGGACAGCTATAATTCACCCCTCCACTTT.